One and the same sample provided the 32 T cell receptor beta chains below, sequenced in a study of molecular identifiers for immune sequencing clone quantification. One entry per CDR3 protein, called by TCRdb with MiXCR from the PCR reads. The sample gives 300,000 to 400,000 distinct CDR3 sequences, roughly a quarter of which show up once; 0.65% to 0.95% is in the top ten. Sequencing was carried out using naive CD8+ T cells from blood, with Jurkat cell RNA spiked in. The sample's subset: FACS-sorted CD8+CD4-CCR7+CD45RA+ naive T cells. The receptors were gathered from a human donor in good health. Some libraries in this study had Jurkat cell RNA spiked in.

This chain links TRBV9 with TRBJ2-7; the D gene is possibly TRBD2 (6 bases). CDR3 length: 15 amino acids. CDR1 SGDLS and CDR2 YYNGEE come from the germline V gene. The V end was cut by 0 bases, the J end by 2 bases, with 12 bases between. CDR3 loop: CASSVEASVAYEQYF. Here the CDR3 DNA reads TGTGCCAGCAGCGTAGAAGCTAGCGTAGCCTACGAGCAGTACTTC.

In regard to this clonotype: A read error is possible here, since a much larger clone lies one base away. The CDR3 end shows no conserved phenylalanine or tryptophan, and so a read error is likely. This chain links TRBV5-1 with TRBJ1-5, with 7 bases lining up with TRBD1. The V gene end was trimmed by 0 bases and the J gene end by 6 bases; junction bases not matched to a gene: 3. This CDR3 is 14 amino acids long. The germline V gene encodes CDR1 SGHRS and CDR2 YFSETQ. CDR3 nucleotide sequence: TGCGCCAGCAGCTTGGGACAGGGCAGTCAGCCCCAGCATTCT. It translates to CASSLGQGSQPQHS.

This clonotype appeared many times. This chain uses TRBV7-6 with TRBJ1-1; D is uncertain. The CDR3 length is 13 residues. Germline CDR1 is SGHVS and CDR2 is FNYEAQ. The germline V and J ends were trimmed by 5 bases and 8 bases, with 15 bases remaining between them. The DNA for the CDR3 is TGTGCCAGCAGCCTTGGCACGGCCCCCGAAGCTTTCTTT. Its translation is CASSLGTAPEAFF.

At least ten counts were recorded for this clonotype. The gene calls are TRBV20-1 and TRBJ1-1, with TRBD1 as a possible D gene (5 bases). The ends were cut back, 3 bases at V and 4 bases at J, with 12 bases in the middle. Germline loops: CDR1 DFQATT, CDR2 SNEGSKA (reference sequence). This CDR3 is built from 13 residues. The CDR3 nucleotides read TGCAGTGCTAGGCCCCTTGGGGCCACTGAAGCTTTCTTT. The encoded protein is CSARPLGATEAFF.

This clonotype appeared many times. V usage is TRBV7-9 and J usage is TRBJ2-4, with D unclear. V was trimmed by 3 bases and J by 5 bases, leaving 8 bases between them. Germline-derived CDR1 and CDR2 are SEHNR and FQNEAQ (reference sequence). CDR3 length: 13 residues. As DNA, the CDR3 is TGTGCCAGCAGCTTCGTGTCTGAAAACATTCAGTACTTC. Its translation is CASSFVSENIQYF.

Remarks on this clonotype: A much larger clonotype is one base distant, so this may be a read error. The chain combines TRBV6-5 with TRBJ2-3; 8 nucleotides match TRBD1. The V gene end was trimmed by 2 bases and the J gene end by 0 bases; junction bases not matched to a gene: 10. Germline V gives CDR1 MNHEY, CDR2 SVGAGI. The CDR3 consists of 18 residues. DNA for the CDR3: TGTGCCAGCAGTTACCCGATCGGGACAGGAGGGAGCACAGATACGCAGTATTTT. Amino acids: CASSYPIGTGGSTDTQYF.

This clonotype has at least ten counts. The chain recombines TRBV19 with TRBJ2-7, with D possibly being TRBD1 (6 bases). The length of the CDR3 is 14 residues. The V end was cut by 6 bases, the J end by 5 bases, with 17 bases between. Germline V lookup: CDR1 LNHDA, CDR2 SQIVND (reference sequence). The CDR3 DNA reads TGTGCCAGTAGCCCCGGGAACAGGGTCCACGAGCAGTACTTC. Protein sequence: CASSPGNRVHEQYF.

At least ten counts were recorded for this clonotype. The chain employs TRBV28 and TRBJ1-2, with D uncertain. Germline lookup yields CDR1 MDHEN and CDR2 SYDVKM. V dropped 3 bases and J dropped 2 bases, with 7 bases sitting between them. This CDR3 comprises 13 residues. DNA of the CDR3: TGTGCCAGCAGTTTGTCGAGAAACTATGGCTACACCTTC. Protein product: CASSLSRNYGYTF.

This clonotype has only a few counts. V usage is TRBV19 and J usage is TRBJ2-1; 10 positions match TRBD1. Unmatched junction bases numbered 0, after V lost 1 base and J lost 3 bases. Germline CDR1 is LNHDA and CDR2 is SQIVND (reference sequence). The CDR3 loop spans 15 amino acids. CDR3 sequence (DNA): TGTGCCAGTAGTATAGGGGACAGGGGCTACAATGAGCAGTTCTTC. Its translation is CASSIGDRGYNEQFF.

A word on this clonotype: This sequence may be a read error, since a much larger clone differs from it by one base. The CDR3 carries no conserved terminal phenylalanine or tryptophan, so it likely arises from a read error. This chain's CDR3 is CASSLTRVAKQFS. The CDR3 DNA reads as TGTGCCAGCAGTTTAACGAGGGTCGCGAAGCAGTTCTCC. The genes are TRBV28 and TRBJ2-1; D might be TRBD2 (5 bases). The CDR3 sequence is 13 residues long. Germline CDR1 MDHEN, CDR2 SYDVKM. V lost 2 bases to trimming and J lost 11 bases, with 13 bases between them.

This clonotype was observed a few times. This chain uses TRBV18 with TRBJ1-6; D call uncertain. V lost 6 bases and J lost 5, with 14 bases in between. This CDR3 has 15 amino acids. Germline values: CDR1 KGHSH, CDR2 LQKENI. The CDR3 nucleotides are TGTGCCAGCTCCCACGAACCGGGAGATAATTCACCCCTCCACTTT. As protein: CASSHEPGDNSPLHF.

This clonotype has more than one count but fewer than ten. The chain combines TRBV14 with TRBJ2-7; the match to TRBD2 covers 7 bases. The ends lost 4 bases at V and 3 bases at J; junction bases unmatched: 9. The CDR3 consists of 15 residues. Germline values: CDR1 SGHDN, CDR2 FVKESK. CDR3 loop: CASSPSAGDYYEQYF. The CDR3 bases are TGTGCCAGCAGCCCCTCGGCGGGGGACTACTACGAGCAGTACTTC. Variable domain in full (rest from reference TRBV14 and TRBJ2-7): EAGVTQFPSHSVIEKGQTVTLRCDPISGHDNLYWYRRVMGKEIKFLLHFVKESKQDESGMPNNRFLAERTGGTYSTLKVQPAELEDSGVYFCASSPSAGDYYEQYFGPGTRLTVT.

The rearrangement links TRBV7-2 to TRBJ1-6; D is uncertain. The CDR3 loop spans 18 amino acids. CDR1 is SGHTA and CDR2 is FQGNSA in the germline V gene. Deletions cut 0 bases from V and 0 bases from J, with 12 bases between. Here the CDR3 DNA reads TGTGCCAGCAGCTTAGCCCTCCTCATAAGCTCCTATAATTCACCCCTCCACTTT. It codes for CASSLALLISSYNSPLHF.

The CDR3 DNA reads TGTGCCAGCAGCCGTACAGGGGAACCCAACCGGAATGAGCAGTTCTTC. It translates to CASSRTGEPNRNEQFF. The rearrangement links TRBV7-9 to TRBJ2-1, with 7 bases lining up with TRBD1. CDR3 size: 16 residues. CDR1 is SEHNR, CDR2 FQNEAQ, per germline (reference sequence). Losses at the gene ends were 5 bases for V and 7 bases for J; bases not matched to a gene: 14.

This clonotype was observed a handful of times. The J gene is TRBJ2-7, the V gene TRBV7-9; D may be TRBD1 or TRBD2 (5 bases each). V was trimmed by 8 bases and J by 3 bases, leaving 14 bases between them. The V gene's germline CDR1 is SEHNR and CDR2 FQNEAQ (reference sequence). The CDR3 runs 13 residues. This CDR3 is CASRDGRGYEQYF. The DNA of the CDR3 is TGTGCCAGCCGGGACGGACGGGGCTACGAGCAGTACTTC.

Worth noting for this clonotype: One base away lies a much larger clone, so this may be a sequencing read error. The rearrangement uses TRBV6-5 and TRBJ2-3, with TRBD2 identical over 7 bases. The CDR3 is 15 residues long. After removal of 2 bases from V and 1 base from J, the junction contained 3 bases not matched to a gene. CDR1 and CDR2 (germline): MNHEY, SVGAGI. The CDR3 protein is CASSYLAEGTDTQYF. DNA for the CDR3: TGTGCCAGCAGTTACCTAGCGGAAGGCACAGATACGCAGTATTTT.

V is TRBV21-1 and J is TRBJ2-3; the table's D call, TRBD1, has no DNA check behind it. TRBV21-1 is given as a pseudogene. This CDR3 comprises 17 residues. CDR3 in DNA: TGTGCCAGCAGCAAGGGGGGGCCGGGACAGGGGACAGATACGCAGTATTTT. Its translation is CASSKGGPGQGTDTQYF.

The table lists this clonotype with a few counts. The chain joins TRBV29-1 to TRBJ2-7; the D gene is possibly TRBD2 (7 bases). The CDR3 length is 13 residues. Germline V lookup: CDR1 SQVTM, CDR2 ANQGSEA. V lost 4 bases and J lost 4, with 14 bases in between. The CDR3 DNA reads TGCAGCGTTGTGCGAGGGGGGGGATACGAGCAGTACTTC. This sequence encodes CSVVRGGGYEQYF.

This clonotype was seen repeatedly, ten times or more. The genes are TRBV7-9 and TRBJ2-3; D is uncertain. The germline V gene encodes CDR1 SEHNR and CDR2 FQNEAQ (reference sequence). The CDR3 has 13 residues. V dropped 2 bases and J dropped 5 bases, with 8 bases sitting between them. The CDR3 nucleotides are TGTGCCAGCAGCTTATCCCTGGAAGATACGCAGTATTTT. This encodes CASSLSLEDTQYF.

This clonotype occurred a few times. The V call is TRBV24-1, the J call TRBJ2-1, with a tentative D call TRBD2 (5 bases). V lost 3 bases and J lost 0, with 17 bases in between. Germline assignment: CDR1 KGHDR and CDR2 SFDVKD. The CDR3 consists of 18 residues. The CDR3 is CATSDISVTKSSYNEQFF. The DNA of the CDR3 is TGTGCCACCAGTGATATATCAGTGACTAAGAGCTCCTACAATGAGCAGTTCTTC.

The V call is TRBV11-2, the J call TRBJ2-3; TRBD2 matches 10 bases. J gave up 2 bases and V 5 bases, and 10 bases lay outside the gene matches. Germline V CDR1 and CDR2: SGHAT, FQNNGV. The CDR3 sequence is 17 residues long. This chain's CDR3 is CASSHKFSGGTTDTQYF. CDR3 in DNA: TGTGCCAGCAGCCATAAGTTTAGCGGGGGGACCACAGATACGCAGTATTTT.

This clonotype has at least ten counts. The chain couples TRBV4-3 to TRBJ2-3; 10 bases match TRBD2. With V trimmed by 1 base and J by 4 bases, 2 bases remained unmatched. CDR1 and CDR2 (germline): LGHNA, YSLEER. The CDR3 consists of 15 residues. In nucleotides, the CDR3 is TGCGCCAGCAGCCAAGGGGGGACTAGCGCAGATACGCAGTATTTT. This codes for CASSQGGTSADTQYF.

The rearrangement links TRBV7-2 to TRBJ2-3; 9 positions match TRBD2. Germline trimming cut 2 bases from V and 3 bases from J; bases unmatched to any gene: 12. Germline CDR1 SGHTA, CDR2 FQGNSA. The CDR3 totals 18 residues. The CDR3 DNA reads as TGTGCCAGCAGCTTAATCGCGGGGGGGCGCCGTGATACAGATACGCAGTATTTT. Its protein product is CASSLIAGGRRDTDTQYF.

This chain joins TRBV13 and TRBJ2-5; 13 nucleotides align to TRBD2. There are 17 residues in the CDR3. CDR1 and CDR2 from the germline V gene are PRHDT and FYEKMQ (reference sequence). V dropped 4 bases and J dropped 2; count of bases not matched to a gene: 7. Here the CDR3 DNA reads TGTGCCAGCAGCTCCCCGACTAGCGGGGGGCCTCAAGAGACCCAGTACTTC. Translation: CASSSPTSGGPQETQYF.

This clonotype was seen repeatedly, ten times or more. The rearrangement uses TRBV30 and TRBJ2-1, with D hard to call. Germline assignment: CDR1 GTSNPN and CDR2 SVGIG (reference sequence). V shed 0 bases and J shed 8 bases, with 20 bases lying between them. The CDR3 spans 16 residues. The CDR3: CAWSVELFGFPYEQFF. The CDR3 bases are TGTGCCTGGAGTGTAGAGTTGTTCGGCTTCCCCTATGAGCAGTTCTTC.

On this clonotype itself: A much larger clone sits a single nucleotide away, making a read error possible. This is likely a read error, given that the CDR3 carries no conserved phenylalanine or tryptophan at its end. The J gene is TRBJ1-4, the V gene TRBV4-1; 9 bases are a match to TRBD1. The germline V gene encodes CDR1 MGHRA and CDR2 YSYEKL. The CDR3 spans 15 residues. J was trimmed by 11 bases and V by 0 bases; bases with no gene match: 7. CDR3 region: CASSQDGQGLGKLFS. The CDR3 DNA reads TGCGCCAGCAGCCAAGACGGACAGGGGCTGGGGAAACTGTTTTCT.

This clonotype was counted a few times. The rearrangement joins TRBV27 to TRBJ2-5; D might be TRBD1 (5 bases). V lost 5 bases and J 5 bases, leaving 18 bases between the germline ends. Germline-derived CDR1 and CDR2 are MNHEY and SMNVEV (reference sequence). This CDR3 is 15 amino acids long. The CDR3 bases are TGTGCCAGCAGTCCGACAGACCCGCCGATGGAGACCCAGTACTTC. Protein sequence: CASSPTDPPMETQYF.

This chain uses TRBV7-9 with TRBJ2-7, with 10 bases fitting TRBD1. With V trimmed by 5 bases and J by 5 bases, 12 bases remained unmatched. The CDR3 length is 16 residues. Germline CDR1 reads SEHNR; CDR2 reads FQNEAQ (reference sequence). CDR3 in amino acids: CASSPQLGQGSDEQYF. The CDR3 DNA reads TGTGCCAGCAGCCCCCAGCTGGGACAGGGGTCTGACGAGCAGTACTTC.

The chain links TRBV20-1 to TRBJ2-7; 15 bases agree with TRBD2. The CDR3 is 18 amino acids. Unmatched junction bases numbered 9, after V lost 3 bases and J lost 0 bases. The germline gives CDR1 DFQATT, CDR2 SNEGSKA (reference sequence). CDR3 protein: CSARAGTSGGLHSYEQYF. The CDR3 DNA follows: TGCAGTGCTAGGGCCGGGACTAGCGGGGGGCTGCACTCCTACGAGCAGTACTTC.

This clonotype has at least ten counts. The chain is built from TRBV29-1 and TRBJ2-2, with D hard to call. Germline V lookup: CDR1 SQVTM, CDR2 ANQGSEA. V was trimmed by 4 bases and J by 3 bases, leaving 12 bases between them. The CDR3 covers 14 residues. Here the CDR3 reads CSVVLGQDTGELFF. The CDR3 DNA reads as TGCAGCGTTGTTTTAGGGCAGGACACCGGGGAGCTGTTTTTT.

The CDR3 sequence: CASSSTIDTQYF. CDR3 DNA sequence: TGTGCCAGCAGCTCCACCATAGATACGCAGTATTTT. The genes are TRBV7-9 and TRBJ2-3, with D hard to call. This CDR3 is built from 12 residues. Germline CDR1 SEHNR, CDR2 FQNEAQ (reference sequence). The V end was cut by 4 bases, the J end by 5 bases, with 7 bases between.

This clonotype was recorded a few times. This chain connects TRBV20-1 to TRBJ2-1; 8 positions agree with TRBD1. The V segment lost 1 base and the J segment 7 bases; nucleotides outside the gene matches: 6. The CDR3 totals 14 residues. In germline, CDR1 is DFQATT, CDR2 SNEGSKA (reference sequence). CDR3 nucleotide sequence: TGCAGTGCTAGAGTGGTTGACAGGGGAAATGAGCAGTTCTTC. This encodes CSARVVDRGNEQFF.